This T cell receptor (beta chain) comes out of a study of cytomegalovirus exposure and HLA in healthy donors (dated by TCRdb to 2015 to 2018). Background on the whole study: In an earlier analysis of some 550 of the donors, 250 to 350 Gb of sequence data and approximately 120 million unique TCR beta sequences from 150 million to 200 million T cells were reported. A later genetic analysis took genome-wide SNP genotypes for about 65% of the roughly 670 donors and used that subset as a discovery cohort. The number of typed donors differed by locus: roughly 629-640 for A, B, C, DRB1 and DQB1; 500 to 550 for DQA1; approximately 610 for DPA1; and around 490 for DPB1. Every repertoire in the discovery cohort had been generated on one and the same sequencing platform. HLA typing covered class I and class II loci at four-digit resolution. In an earlier analysis of about 590 of the donors, high-throughput TCR beta sequencing was used to judge whether each TCR beta V gene segment behaved as functional or pseudogenic. Rather than drawing on any new phenotypic data, the later analysis identified candidate immune exposures from TCR beta sequences and the way those sequences occurred across donors. Roughly five DR-DQ haplotypes were handled as single units for association and clustering because linkage in the cohort was strong. To study patterns of TCR occurrence, a later analysis re-analyzed previously published TCR beta repertoires from 650 to 750 donors and added high-resolution HLA genotyping. Using immunosequencing, the study profiled T cell repertoires from around 680 subjects and related those repertoires to cytomegalovirus serostatus. About 280 gigabases of sequencing data and around 88 million unique TCR sequences made up an early release that covered some 640 HLA-typed donors. Of the roughly 410 genotyped donors, 81% were placed in the genetic ancestry cluster associated with self-reported Caucasian donors. Along with the approximately 670-subject first cohort, a separate validation cohort of 120 different subjects was used. To predict cytomegalovirus infection status, the study brought together high-throughput TCR immunosequencing, statistical association of individual TCRs with disease status, and machine learning. On average, about 240,000 unique TCR beta nucleotide sequences were sequenced per donor among about 400 genotyped donors of the cohort, with roughly 18% of those sequences being non-productive. Alongside the repertoire data, information on donor age, sex, ethnicity and CMV serostatus was compiled. The study aimed to test whether cataloging public T cell receptors could reveal signatures of past pathogen exposure.

In regard to this clone: There is no known antigen for this receptor. No much larger clone exists at a distance of one base, and base qualities are not known.

The CDR3 runs 15 residues from the cysteine to the phenylalanine. The kept DNA is CDR3 alone, 45 bases in frame from the first base. At the junction V is shortened by 4 bases and J by 0 bases, with 7 bases in between. CDR1 and CDR2, per the germline V gene (reference sequence), are MNHEY and SMNVEV. In total, 630 or so healthy bone marrow donors made up the cohort. All cohort members were sampled while nominally healthy, although unrecorded immune exposures were likely present. The donor was CMV seropositive and belonged to the group of more than 250 seropositive cohort members. Each donor provided a peripheral blood sample, and peripheral blood mononuclear cells were used for TCR beta sequencing. The Qiagen DNeasy Blood Extraction Kit was used to extract genomic DNA from the blood cell samples. The investigation overall reported the following: In a later genetic analysis, a missense DCLRE1C variant was associated with V-gene and J-gene trimming of TCR beta chains, and the association was replicated in an independent cohort. A few of the identified cytomegalovirus-associated TCR beta chains were confirmed in vitro to be specific for cytomegalovirus antigens. In a later genetic analysis, fewer N-insertions in productive TCRs were reported among donors in an Asian-associated ancestry cluster than the roughly 700-donor mean. At a false discovery rate of 0.05, a later analysis linked approximately 18,000 TCR beta sequences to specific HLA alleles. A further reported finding was that TCR beta sequences accurately predicted the HLA-A and HLA-B alleles for most subjects in the first cohort. Linkage disequilibrium might explain the correlated functional status among segregating V segments, but an unknown experimental factor could not be ruled out. CMV serostatus was the only immune exposure information available for the cohort. The sequencing pipeline was judged likely to have produced a cluster of highly shared sequence variants as a technical artifact. Sequencing depth was assumed to be roughly uniform across donors in the presence/absence analyses, though that assumption may not hold. A total of 164 TCR beta chains were listed by the study as associated with cytomegalovirus. While some public TCRs were present in many individuals, most TCR sequences turned up only very rarely across donors. In both the original and validation cohorts, the classifier was reported to diagnose cytomegalovirus status with high specificity and sensitivity. Because the 87-base-pair reads could not distinguish some IMGT-functional V segments, including TRBV6-2 and TRBV6-3, those segments were excluded. In an earlier analysis of roughly 500 of the donors, most TCR beta V segments appeared in productive rearrangements about 87% or about 30% of the time, broadly matching IMGT annotations. Strong co-occurrence of HLA alleles, especially DR and DQ, made assigning TCR associations to individual alleles difficult. In a later analysis, TCR association rates were found to vary across HLA loci, with the most associated TCRs seen for DRB1 alleles and the fewest for HLA-C alleles. Because counts were too low, about 18 rarely observed V segments, including chromosome 9 orphons, were left out of the earlier analysis of some 640 of the donors. A later analysis found that most CMV-associated TCR beta chains appeared HLA-restricted, with HLA associations seemingly driven largely by CMV exposure. It was suggested by the authors that the approach could potentially be generalized to other disease states and immunological phenotypes. HLA typing was unavailable for some donors at each locus, so association tests used only the typed subset. According to a later analysis, parvovirus B19, influenza, CMV and Epstein-Barr virus appeared linked to several top co-occurrence clusters. Only TCR beta chains were sequenced in this cohort, and the absence of alpha or paired-chain data limited detectable features. In a later analysis, HLA-associated TCR beta chains were found to be more clonally expanded and to have lower generation probabilities than equally common non-associated chains.

Library generation was performed with the immunoSEQ multiplex PCR assay. For the multiplex PCR, a mixture combining 60 forward primers for TCR Vbeta segments and 13 reverse primers for TCR Jbeta segments was used. Amplification of the CDR3 region of rearranged TCR beta genes was performed with a multiplex PCR assay on genomic DNA. The Illumina HiSeq System was used to sequence the amplified TCR beta libraries as 87-base-pair reads. The study's processing was this. In a later analysis, approximately 74 million unique TCR beta chains were counted across the approximately 640 repertoires, and roughly 10 million of these chains were shared by at least two donors. Raw reads were error-corrected and collapsed into unique sequences by a nearest-neighbor algorithm in which closely related sequences were merged to remove PCR and sequencing errors. Alignment of CDR3 sequences to IMGT reference sequences was used to assign V, D and J gene segments. Each retained sequence needed at least a six-nucleotide match to both a V gene segment and a J gene segment. A rearrangement counted as productive if the CDR3 had no stop codons and remained in frame with V and J, and every other rearrangement counted as non-productive. CDR3 was defined according to IMGT convention as the region running from the second conserved V-encoded cysteine to the conserved J-encoded phenylalanine. Sequences without an unambiguous match to a single V gene segment were excluded from the earlier analysis of over 500 of the donors. In an earlier analysis of about 590 of the donors, a V segment was called functional when productive rearrangements were above 56.7%, and segregating when the standard deviation between donors exceeded 5%. A statistical classification framework was developed to diagnose cytomegalovirus status using the catalog of TCR beta chain sequences. In a later analysis, V and J genes were assigned by comparing TCR nucleotide sequences against IMGT/GENE-DB human TR gene sequences. A later analysis assigned CDR3 sequences and most-parsimonious VDJ recombination scenarios with the TCRdist pipeline. In a later analysis, each TCR beta chain was defined by its CDR3 amino acid sequence together with its V-gene family, and reads lacking a unique V-gene family were excluded. As a way to deal with suspected cross-contamination and a sequencing artifact, a later analysis dropped approximately 570 nucleotide sequences that were highly shared and had low generation probability. In a later analysis, a clonal expansion index was calculated for each public chain from normalized within-repertoire ranks of inferred template counts. In a later analysis, generation probabilities were computed with a VDJ recombination model fitted to out-of-frame rearrangements, and the resulting probabilities were checked against IGoR. In a later analysis, TCR-TCR, TCR-HLA and TCR-CMV co-occurrence was scored with hypergeometric tests, and a repertoire-size bias correction was applied to TCR pairs. A later analysis estimated false discovery rates by permuting HLA or CMV assignments 20 times. In a later analysis, co-occurring TCRs were grouped with DBSCAN, and TCRdist sequence similarity was added when clustering was performed within HLA-allele-positive subsets. Repertoires with fewer than 30,000 or more than 120,000 public chains, plus five repertoires with anomalous nucleotide sharing, were excluded from co-occurrence clustering. TCRdb provides this immuneACCESS table in a form limited to in-frame rearrangements. Some clones are lacking; in checked studies, under half of them reflect an unresolved V gene, and why the rest are absent is not known. V, J and clone size derive from that table, while D and trimming were established from the DNA sequence. This sample holds about 110,000 clones; approximately 74% were observed only once. About 14% of the sample rests with the top ten.

The sequence was collected from a woman between 35 and 50 years old in good health and CMV-seropositive. Recombination linked TRBV27 to TRBJ1-6; the D gene cannot be resolved reliably. The sample was PBMCs. At the DNA level, the sequence is TGTGCCAGCAGTTCCTGGAGCTCCTATAATTCACCCCTCCACTTT. Translated, this gives CASSSWSSYNSPLHF.